This TCR beta chain was obtained from a study of cytomegalovirus exposure and HLA in healthy donors. Study conclusions and caveats: By a later analysis, the bulk of CMV-associated TCR beta chains appeared HLA-restricted. Per a prior analysis, the majority of TCR beta V segments were productive roughly 90% or roughly 30% of the time. The study labeled under 200 TCR beta chains cytomegalovirus-associated. Further analysis was carried out later, and it showed several of the most significant clusters appearing linked to common viral pathogens.

Germline CDR1 and CDR2: LNHDA and SQIVND (reference sequence). This CDR3 comprises 16 residues. V shed 7 bases, J shed 1 base, and the junction held 8 bases outside the gene matches. In the case of this clone: Its antigen is not known.

Primers: 60 Vbeta forward and 13 Jbeta reverse. Produced via immunoSEQ multiplex PCR; TCRdb's table is partial and in-frame only. The sample lists around 130,000 clones, over 75% seen once, with 1% to 1.5% in the top ten. This clonotype was sampled from a man aged 45-65 years in good health and CMV-seronegative. The V and J genes are TRBV19 and TRBJ2-1, with 9 bases that match TRBD1. Sample: PBMCs. The CDR3 loop is CASTTTGGLSYNEQFF. CDR3 in DNA: TGTGCCAGTACCACCACAGGGGGCCTATCCTACAATGAGCAGTTCTTC.